This paragraph reports one T cell receptor beta chain. The sample is drawn from a study of blood T cell repertoires in COVID-19. Across the study: COVID-19 samples collected from the United States, Italy and Spain covered acute and convalescent phases. T cells, B-cell-depleted T cells, or PBMCs provided the cDNA or gDNA that served as material.

In the original analysis: Estimates of nucleated cell counts were drawn from the amplification of reference gene primers. The table came from immunoSEQ multiplex PCR; TCRdb's copy has only in-frame clones and leaves some out. V and J calls plus clone size are reproduced from that table; the DNA served to infer D and trimming. Of 200,000 to 250,000 clones listed, under 95% are singletons. J gave up 2 bases and V 4 bases, and 2 bases lay outside the gene matches. This CDR3 has 14 residues. The germline V gene has CDR1 SNHLY and CDR2 FYNNEI. This clonotype was sampled from a man between 25 and 39 years old with acute or convalescent COVID-19. The chain recombines TRBV2 with TRBJ1-1, with 9 bases lining up with TRBD1. Material: peripheral blood. The CDR3 loop reads CASSGDRVNTEAFF. DNA of the CDR3: TGTGCCAGCAGTGGGGACAGGGTAAACACTGAAGCTTTCTTT.